This note documents a single T cell receptor (beta chain) sequence. Its recognized antigen is unknown. There are no base qualities to consult, and no much larger clone falls within one base. The data are from a study of blood T cell repertoires in COVID-19 (dated by TCRdb to the early 2020s). Looking at the study overall: Samples from collaborators originated in the United States, Italy and Spain and spanned both the acute and convalescent phases of COVID-19. The prospective study material was composed of cDNA or gDNA derived from T cells, B-cell-depleted T cells, or PBMCs. Subjects who had been exposed to COVID-19, were actively infected with it, or had recovered from it provided the deeply sampled blood TCRbeta repertoires that made up the dataset. Nearly every sample came with metadata listing a de-identified subject ID, COVID-19 status, age in years and sex. Samples came from the ongoing ImmuneRACE study (first 160 participants) plus 1,254 subjects from 6 global collaborators. Where available, HLA class I and class II types were taken from metadata supplied by the sample provider and were not determined by assay-based typing. The repertoires were released in a freely available public database meant as a resource for research on the immune response to SARS-CoV-2.

At one collaborating source in Seattle, patients were enrolled during active infection and were followed longitudinally through the course of disease. The collaborating institutions used their own protocols to collect whole blood in K2EDTA tubes. For TCRbeta analysis, collaborators shipped samples in one of three forms: frozen whole blood, isolated PBMCs, or DNA extracted from either of those sample types. TCRbeta CDR3 regions were amplified from genomic DNA using the immunoSEQ Assay, a bias-controlled multiplex PCR. In the original analysis: The number of nucleated cells in each sample was estimated from the amplification of reference gene primers within the assay. Sequence reads were collapsed and filtered to measure the absolute abundance of every unique TCRbeta CDR3 rearrangement. For each sample, productive Simpson clonality was calculated as the square root of Simpson's diversity index over productive rearrangements. TCRdb limited this immuneACCESS table to in-frame rearrangements with V and J called. A share of clones is missing; checked studies link under half to unresolved V genes, and the rest is unexplained. The DNA was the basis for D and trimming; V, J and clone size are from that table. The sample yields 250,000 to 300,000 clones; roughly 90% were counted once. The leading ten clones occupy around 13% of the sample.

On the study overall, not on this receptor specifically: Clinical and demographic metadata were provided uncurated, with the amount varying by source and participant.

The TCR sequence derives from a woman in her seventies with COVID-19, enrolled during active disease. Sequenced: peripheral blood.

CDR3 region: CASSQDGGARDTQYF. The base sequence is TGTGCCAGCAGCCAAGATGGGGGGGCCAGGGATACGCAGTATTTT. The chain joins TRBV3-1 (or the pseudogene TRBV3-2) to TRBJ2-3; TRBD2 is possibly the D segment (7 matching bases). Trimming removed 0 bases from V and 6 bases from J, leaving 13 bases between the germline ends. The CDR1 and CDR2 encoded by the germline V gene (reference sequence) are LGHDT and YNNKEL. The CDR3, cysteine through phenylalanine, is 15 amino acids long. This entry keeps only the CDR3 DNA: 45 bases, framed from base 1.